This T cell receptor (beta chain) comes out of a study of T cell changes during pregnancy in multiple sclerosis. V lost 3 bases and J lost 4, with 12 bases in between. The CDR3 is 14 residues long. The protocol was immunoSEQ multiplex PCR, while the TCRdb copy is restricted to in-frame clones and leaves out a portion. Of fewer than 85,000 clones listed, approximately 90% are singletons. Sequences were derived from peripheral blood, sampled in the first trimester of pregnancy. The receptor was derived from a female donor in good health, enrolled as a control in a pregnancy study. The V gene is TRBV23-1, the J gene TRBJ1-2; possibly TRBD1 for D (6 bases). TRBV23-1 is an ORF for which the function is uncertain. This CDR3 is CASSQYRVAYGYTF. The DNA for the CDR3 is TGCGCCAGCAGTCAGTACAGGGTCGCCTATGGCTACACCTTC.